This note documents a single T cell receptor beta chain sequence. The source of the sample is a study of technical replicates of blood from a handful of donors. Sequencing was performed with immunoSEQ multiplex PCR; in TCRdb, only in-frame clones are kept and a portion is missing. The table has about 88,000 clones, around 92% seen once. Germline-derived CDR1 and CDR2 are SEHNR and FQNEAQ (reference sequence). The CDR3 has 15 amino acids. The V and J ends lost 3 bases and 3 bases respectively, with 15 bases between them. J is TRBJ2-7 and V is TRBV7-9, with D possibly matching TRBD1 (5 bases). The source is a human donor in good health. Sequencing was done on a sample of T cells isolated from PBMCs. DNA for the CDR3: TGTGCCAGCAGCTTGACAGACCTAAGGGTCTACGAGCAGTACTTC. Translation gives CASSLTDLRVYEQYF.